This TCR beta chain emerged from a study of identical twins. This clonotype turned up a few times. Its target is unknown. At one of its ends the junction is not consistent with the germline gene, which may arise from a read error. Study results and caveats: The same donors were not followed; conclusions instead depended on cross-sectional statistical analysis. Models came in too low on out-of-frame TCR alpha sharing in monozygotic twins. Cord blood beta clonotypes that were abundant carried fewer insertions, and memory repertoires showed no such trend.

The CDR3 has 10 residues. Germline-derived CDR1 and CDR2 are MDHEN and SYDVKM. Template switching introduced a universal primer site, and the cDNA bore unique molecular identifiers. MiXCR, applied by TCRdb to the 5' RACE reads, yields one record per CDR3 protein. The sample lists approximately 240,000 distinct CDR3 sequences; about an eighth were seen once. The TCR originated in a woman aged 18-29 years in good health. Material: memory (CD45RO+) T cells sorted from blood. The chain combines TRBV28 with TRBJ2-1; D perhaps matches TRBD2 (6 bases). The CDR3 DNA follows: TGTGCCAGCAGGGACGGGAGTGTATACTTC. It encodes CASRDGSVYF.